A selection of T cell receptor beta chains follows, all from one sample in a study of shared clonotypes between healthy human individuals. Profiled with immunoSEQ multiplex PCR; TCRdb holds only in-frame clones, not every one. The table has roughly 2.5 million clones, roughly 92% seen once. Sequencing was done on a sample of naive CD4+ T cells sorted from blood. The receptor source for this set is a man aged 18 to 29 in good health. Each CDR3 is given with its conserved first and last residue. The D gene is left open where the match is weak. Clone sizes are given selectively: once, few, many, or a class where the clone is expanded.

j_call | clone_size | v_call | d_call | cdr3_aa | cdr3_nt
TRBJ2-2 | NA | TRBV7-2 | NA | CASSLGQGNTGELFF | TGTGCCAGCAGCTTAGGGCAGGGTAACACCGGGGAGCTGTTTTTT
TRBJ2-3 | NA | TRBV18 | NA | CASSPVREGTQYF | TGTGCCAGCTCACCGGTGCGGGAAGGTACGCAGTATTTT
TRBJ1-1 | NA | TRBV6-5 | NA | CASSYEVNTEAFF | TGTGCCAGCAGTTACGAAGTGAACACTGAAGCTTTCTTT
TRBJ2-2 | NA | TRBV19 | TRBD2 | CASKRLAGRNTGELFF | TGTGCCAGTAAGAGACTAGCGGGGAGGAACACCGGGGAGCTGTTTTTT
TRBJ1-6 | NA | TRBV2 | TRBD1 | CASSESVTTGRNSPLHF | TGTGCCAGCAGTGAATCGGTAACGACAGGGAGAAATTCACCCCTCCACTTT
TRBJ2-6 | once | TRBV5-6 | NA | CASSYSAQDVKANVLTF | TGTGCCAGCAGCTATAGTGCCCAGGACGTAAAGGCCAACGTCCTGACTTTC
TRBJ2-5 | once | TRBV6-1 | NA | CASTGRLLETQYF | TGTGCCAGCACGGGCCGCCTTCTGGAAACCCAGTACTTC
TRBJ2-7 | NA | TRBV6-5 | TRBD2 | CASSRGSGGGDEQYF | TGTGCCAGCAGCCGCGGGAGCGGGGGGGGAGACGAGCAGTACTTC
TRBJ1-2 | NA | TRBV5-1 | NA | CASSPQPGTQGLADGYTF | TGCGCCAGCAGCCCCCAGCCCGGAACCCAGGGTTTGGCGGATGGCTACACCTTC
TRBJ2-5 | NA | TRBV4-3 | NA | CASSQDPRVETQYF | TGCGCCAGCAGCCAAGATCCCAGGGTAGAGACCCAGTACTTC
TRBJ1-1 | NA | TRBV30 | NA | CAWTPSGPEAFF | TGTGCCTGGACCCCCTCTGGTCCTGAAGCTTTCTTT
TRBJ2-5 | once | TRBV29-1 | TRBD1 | CSVAPGTGVEETQYF | TGCAGCGTCGCCCCGGGGACAGGGGTAGAAGAGACCCAGTACTTC
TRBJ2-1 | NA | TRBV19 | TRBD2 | CASSLPGLAPYNEQFF | TGTGCCAGTAGTTTGCCGGGACTAGCCCCCTACAATGAGCAGTTCTTC
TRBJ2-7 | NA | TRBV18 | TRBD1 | CASSPRGTGRTYEQYF | TGTGCCAGCTCACCACGTGGGACAGGGAGGACCTACGAGCAGTACTTC
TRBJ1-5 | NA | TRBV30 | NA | CAWSTGSRNQPQHF | TGTGCCTGGAGTACCGGCAGCCGCAATCAGCCCCAGCATTTT
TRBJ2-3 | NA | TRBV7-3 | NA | CASSLGVATTDTQYF | TGTGCCAGCAGCTTAGGGGTAGCTACCACAGATACGCAGTATTTT
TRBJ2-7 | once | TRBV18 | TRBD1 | CASSPDRARQYF | TGTGCCAGCTCTCCAGACAGGGCCCGGCAGTACTTC
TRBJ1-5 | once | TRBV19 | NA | CASSPTGINQPQHF | TGTGCCAGTAGTCCAACAGGGATCAATCAGCCCCAGCATTTT
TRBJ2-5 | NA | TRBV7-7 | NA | CASSLVRQGGGETQYF | TGTGCTAGCAGCTTAGTTAGACAGGGAGGAGGAGAGACCCAGTACTTC
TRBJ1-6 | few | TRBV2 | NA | CASSGTFRYNSPLHF | TGTGCCAGCAGTGGGACATTCCGCTATAATTCACCCCTCCACTTT
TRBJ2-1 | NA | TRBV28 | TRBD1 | CASSLQGNEQFF | TGTGCCAGCAGTCTACAGGGGAATGAGCAGTTCTTC
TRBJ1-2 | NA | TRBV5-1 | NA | CASSFPDNYGYTF | TGCGCCAGCAGCTTTCCAGACAACTATGGCTACACCTTC
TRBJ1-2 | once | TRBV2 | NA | CASSEWPGQGYTF | TGTGCCAGCAGTGAGTGGCCCGGACAGGGCTACACCTTC
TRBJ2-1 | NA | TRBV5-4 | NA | CASSLRQNNEQFF | TGTGCCAGCAGCTTGAGGCAGAACAATGAGCAGTTCTTC
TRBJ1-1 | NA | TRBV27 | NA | CASSIQGSTEAFF | TGTGCCAGCAGTATTCAGGGGAGCACTGAAGCTTTCTTT
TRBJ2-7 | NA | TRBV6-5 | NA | CASSYSWSNSYEQYF | TGTGCCAGCAGTTACTCGTGGTCTAACTCCTACGAGCAGTACTTC
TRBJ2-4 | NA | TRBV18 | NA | CASSPGSGENIQYF | TGTGCCAGCTCACCTGGGTCAGGGGAGAACATTCAGTACTTC
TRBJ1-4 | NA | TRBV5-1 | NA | CASRPDIPTNEKLFF | TGCGCCAGCAGGCCGGACATCCCAACTAATGAAAAACTGTTTTTT
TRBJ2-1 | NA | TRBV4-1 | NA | CASSQDMGQGGKFF | TGCGCCAGCAGCCAAGATATGGGCCAGGGCGGAAAGTTCTTC
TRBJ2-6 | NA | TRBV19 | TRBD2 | CASSRQGGPSGANVLTF | TGTGCCAGTAGTAGGCAGGGAGGGCCCTCTGGGGCCAACGTCCTGACTTTC
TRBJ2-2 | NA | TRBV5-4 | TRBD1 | CASSADRDYTGELFF | TGTGCCAGCAGCGCCGACAGGGATTACACCGGGGAGCTGTTTTTT
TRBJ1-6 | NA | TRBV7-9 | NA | CASSPRIDSPLHF | TGTGCCAGCAGCCCGAGAATCGATTCACCCCTCCACTTT
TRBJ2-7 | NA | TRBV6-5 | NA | CASGIGTQQYF | TGTGCCAGCGGGATCGGGACCCAGCAGTACTTC
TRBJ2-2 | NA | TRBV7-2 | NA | CASSSAATLNTGELFF | TGTGCCAGCAGCTCCGCCGCTACCTTGAACACCGGGGAGCTGTTTTTT
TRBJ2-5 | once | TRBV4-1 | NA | CASSQVQISQETQYF | TGCGCCAGCAGCCAAGTACAGATCTCTCAAGAGACCCAGTACTTC
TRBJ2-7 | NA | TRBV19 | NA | CASSPSPSRAYEQYF | TGTGCCAGTAGTCCTAGCCCGTCAAGGGCATACGAGCAGTACTTC
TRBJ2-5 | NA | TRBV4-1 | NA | CASSQERNIQETQYF | TGCGCCAGCAGCCAAGAAAGGAACATCCAAGAGACCCAGTACTTC
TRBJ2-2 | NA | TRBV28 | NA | CASSLFGRHVTGELFF | TGTGCCAGCAGTTTATTTGGGAGACACGTCACCGGGGAGCTGTTTTTT
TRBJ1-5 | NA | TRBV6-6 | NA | CASSYPNIEDQPQHF | TGTGCCAGCAGTTACCCCAACATTGAAGATCAGCCCCAGCATTTT
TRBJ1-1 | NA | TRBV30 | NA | CAWSEAGCAFF | TGTGCCTGGAGTGAGGCAGGGTGTGCTTTCTTT
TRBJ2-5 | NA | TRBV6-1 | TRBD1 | CASSGRQGWGRETQYF | TGTGCCAGCAGTGGGAGACAGGGTTGGGGGAGAGAGACCCAGTACTTC
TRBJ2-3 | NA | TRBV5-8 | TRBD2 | CASSHWETSWTDTQYF | TGTGCCAGCAGCCATTGGGAGACTAGCTGGACAGATACGCAGTATTTT
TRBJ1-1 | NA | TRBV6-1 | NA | CASTPDSSDSQEAFF | TGTGCCAGCACCCCAGACTCATCGGACAGTCAAGAAGCTTTCTTT
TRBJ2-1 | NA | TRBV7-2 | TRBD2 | CASSFNGAGVNNEQFF | TGTGCCAGCAGCTTCAACGGAGCGGGAGTGAACAATGAGCAGTTCTTC
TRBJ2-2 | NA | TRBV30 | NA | CAWSNSPGAGELFF | TGTGCCTGGAGTAACAGCCCAGGGGCCGGGGAGCTGTTTTTT
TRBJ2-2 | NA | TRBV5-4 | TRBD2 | CASRLAGVNTGELFF | TGTGCCAGCAGGCTAGCGGGAGTGAACACCGGGGAGCTGTTTTTT
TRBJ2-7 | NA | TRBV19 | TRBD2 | CASSRLAGTPEEQYF | TGTGCCAGTAGCCGACTAGCGGGGACCCCTGAGGAGCAGTACTTC
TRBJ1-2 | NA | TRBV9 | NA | CASSALRFSNYGYTF | TGTGCCAGCAGCGCCCTCCGGTTCTCTAACTATGGCTACACCTTC
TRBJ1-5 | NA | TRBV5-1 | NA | CASRSEVNQPQHF | TGCGCCAGCAGGTCAGAGGTCAATCAGCCCCAGCATTTT
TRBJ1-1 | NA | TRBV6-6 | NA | CASSYRGSDTEAFF | TGTGCCAGCAGTTACAGGGGGTCGGACACTGAAGCTTTCTTT
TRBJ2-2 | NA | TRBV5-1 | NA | CASSNNLPGPRNTGELFF | TGCGCCAGCAGCAACAACCTGCCCGGACCACGGAACACCGGGGAGCTGTTTTTT
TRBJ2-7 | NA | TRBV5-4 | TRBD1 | CASSLGTGGHEQYF | TGTGCCAGCAGCCTCGGGACAGGGGGCCACGAGCAGTACTTC
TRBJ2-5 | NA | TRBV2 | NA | CASGRWGGETQYF | TGTGCCAGCGGACGGTGGGGCGGAGAGACCCAGTACTTC
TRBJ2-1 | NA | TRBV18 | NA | CASSPPLRTDYNEQFF | TGTGCCAGCTCACCACCTTTAAGGACTGACTACAATGAGCAGTTCTTC
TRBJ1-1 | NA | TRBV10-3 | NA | CAITLTANTEAFF | TGTGCCATCACCCTGACAGCGAACACTGAAGCTTTCTTT
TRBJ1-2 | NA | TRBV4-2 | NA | CASSQVSNYGYTF | TGTGCCAGCAGCCAAGTTTCGAACTATGGCTACACCTTC
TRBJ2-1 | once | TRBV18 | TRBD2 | CASSPLPGGLNNEQFF | TGTGCCAGCTCCCCTCTCCCGGGAGGTCTGAACAATGAGCAGTTCTTC
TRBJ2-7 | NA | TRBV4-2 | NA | CASSPQAGQGEQYF | TGTGCCAGCAGCCCCCAAGCCGGGCAGGGCGAGCAGTACTTC
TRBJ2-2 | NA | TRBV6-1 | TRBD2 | CATDQAGSRGLFF | TGTGCCACCGATCAAGCGGGATCCCGTGGGCTGTTTTTT